These 8 T cell receptor beta chains were sequenced from one sample in a study of spatial heterogeneity in lung cancer. Time point specified: blood at routine non-recurrence follow-up after resection. Using its own MiXCR run on the 5' RACE reads, TCRdb lists one record per CDR3 protein. The table lists 9,500 to 13,000 distinct CDR3 sequences, over 9.5% of them singletons, with 30% to 35% in the top ten. The sample was PBMCs, taken at follow-up. These receptor sequences come from a female donor with early-stage non-small cell lung cancer.

In this sample, this clonotype turned up many times. The CDR3 region is CSRQGGQSYEQYF. In DNA, the CDR3 is TGCAGTCGACAGGGGGGCCAGTCCTACGAGCAGTACTTC. This chain uses TRBV20-1 with TRBJ2-7; TRBD1 matches 9 bases. With 8 bases clipped from V and 1 base from J, the junction kept 6 bases outside the gene matches. The CDR3 runs 13 residues. CDR1 and CDR2 from the germline V gene are DFQATT and SNEGSKA (reference sequence).

This clonotype was found many times. This rearrangement joins TRBV5-1 to TRBJ1-6, with TRBD1 as a possible D gene (5 bases). Germline CDR1 is SGHRS and CDR2 is YFSETQ. This CDR3 comprises 16 residues. Trimming took 4 bases from V and 3 from J, leaving 14 bases between them. CDR3 loop: CASSLTGDLYNSPLHF. The DNA of the CDR3 is TGCGCCAGCAGCCTCACGGGGGACCTCTATAATTCACCCCTCCACTTT.

This clonotype has only a few counts. The gene calls are TRBV19 and TRBJ2-5; no clear D gene. The CDR3 extends over 13 amino acids. Germline V CDR1 and CDR2: LNHDA, SQIVND (reference sequence). The germline V and J ends were trimmed by 3 bases and 2 bases, with 7 bases remaining between them. Here the CDR3 DNA reads TGTGCCAGTAGTATGCAGTATCAAGAGACCCAGTACTTC. It encodes CASSMQYQETQYF.

This clonotype was seen at least ten times. The V call is TRBV6-2 or TRBV6-3, the J call TRBJ1-2; possible D gene TRBD1, 5 bases. The CDR3 has 13 amino acids. Germline CDR1 reads MNHEY; CDR2 reads SVGEGT. V lost 3 bases and J 5 bases, leaving 10 bases between the germline ends. DNA of the CDR3: TGTGCCAGCAGTTATCTACGGGGGTATGGCTACACCTTC. Protein product: CASSYLRGYGYTF.

The J gene is TRBJ2-1, the V gene TRBV5-1; a possible D gene is TRBD1 (5 bases). The CDR3 spans 13 residues. The V end lost 4 bases, the J end lost 6 bases, and 11 bases lay between the germline ends. Per germline, CDR1 SGHRS and CDR2 YFSETQ. CDR3 amino acids: CASSLTAGNEQFF. For the CDR3, the DNA is TGCGCCAGCAGCCTGACAGCCGGCAATGAGCAGTTCTTC.

This clonotype has ten or more counts. J is TRBJ2-2 and V is TRBV30; D is undetermined. The V and J ends lost 2 bases and 0 bases respectively, with 13 bases between them. This CDR3 comprises 16 residues. Germline V gene data show CDR1 as GTSNPN and CDR2 as SVGIG (reference sequence). CDR3 coding DNA: TGTGCCTGGAGTAATAGACGGCAAGCGAACACCGGGGAGCTGTTTTTT. Its translation is CAWSNRRQANTGELFF.

The chain combines TRBV28 with TRBJ1-1; no definite D call. There are 15 residues in the CDR3. CDR1 is MDHEN, CDR2 SYDVKM, per germline. V lost 5 bases and J lost 6, with 19 bases in between. CDR3 residues: CASSPSVGGPPEAFF. The CDR3 bases are TGTGCCAGCAGTCCCTCGGTGGGAGGTCCCCCTGAAGCTTTCTTT.

This clonotype was seen more than once but under ten times. J is TRBJ1-5 and V is TRBV29-1, with D possibly TRBD1 on 5 matching bases. With 4 bases removed from V and 3 bases from J, the gap between germline ends came to 13 bases. From germline, CDR1 is SQVTM and CDR2 ANQGSEA. This CDR3 has 14 residues. The CDR3 sequence is CSVVEVGANQPQHF. Written as DNA, the CDR3 is TGCAGCGTTGTAGAGGTAGGGGCCAATCAGCCCCAGCATTTT.